Listed here is a single T cell receptor beta chain. Its cognate antigen is unknown. Germline CDR1 reads SGDLS; CDR2 reads YYNGEE. Trimming pared 3 bases from V and 1 base from J, leaving 7 bases between. The CDR3 covers 14 residues. Profiled with immunoSEQ multiplex PCR; TCRdb holds only in-frame clones, not every one. The repertoire includes tens of thousands of clones, roughly 90% of them detected once, and more than 25% sits in the top ten. These data come from a study of OX40 agonist ivuxolimab in advanced cancers. As for the study in general: Partial responses were achieved by three patients: one hepatocellular carcinoma, two cutaneous melanoma.

Findings and caveats of the study: On average, a greater number of expanded clones characterised CD8+ T cells relative to CD4+.

The chain has TRBV9 and TRBJ1-4; no clear D. The clonotype comes from an adult with an advanced solid tumor such as melanoma, head and neck, liver or kidney cancer. This material consisted of CD4+ or CD8+ T cells sorted from blood, taken in a trial of the OX40 agonist ivuxolimab. The CDR3 spells CASSEMGTNEKLFF. CDR3 nucleotides: TGTGCCAGCAGCGAGATGGGAACTAATGAAAAACTGTTTTTT.